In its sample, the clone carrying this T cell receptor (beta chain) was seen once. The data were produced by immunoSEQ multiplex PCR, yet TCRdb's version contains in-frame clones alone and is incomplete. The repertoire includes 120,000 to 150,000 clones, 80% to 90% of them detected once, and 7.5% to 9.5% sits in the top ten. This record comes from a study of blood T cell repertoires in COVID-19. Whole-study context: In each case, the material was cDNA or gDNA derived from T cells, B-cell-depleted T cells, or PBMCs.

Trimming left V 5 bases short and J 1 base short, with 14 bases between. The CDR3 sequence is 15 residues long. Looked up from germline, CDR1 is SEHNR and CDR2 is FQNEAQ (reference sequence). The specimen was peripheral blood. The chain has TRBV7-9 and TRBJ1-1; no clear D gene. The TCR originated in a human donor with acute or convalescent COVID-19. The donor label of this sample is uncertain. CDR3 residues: CASSPRQVKNTEAFF. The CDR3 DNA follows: TGTGCCAGCAGCCCCAGGCAGGTTAAGAACACTGAAGCTTTCTTT.